The entry that follows covers one T cell receptor (beta chain) sequence. This entry belongs to a study of control samples from healthy donors and cancer patients. Method: immunoSEQ multiplex PCR; TCRdb's copy keeps in-frame clones and lacks some. The sample records 120,000 or so clones, over 75% being singletons. The sample comprised blood. This TCR was sampled from a man aged 35 to 55 in good health.

The CDR3 sequence: CASSVTTGEETEAFF. The CDR3 DNA is TGCGCCAGCAGCGTCACGACAGGGGAGGAGACTGAAGCTTTCTTT. This chain links TRBV5-1 with TRBJ1-1; 8 bases align to TRBD1. Germline V gene lookup returns CDR1 SGHRS and CDR2 YFSETQ. After removal of 4 bases from V and 5 bases from J, the junction contained 10 bases not matched to a gene. The CDR3 is 15 amino acids.